The 25 T cell receptor beta chains given below trace back to one sample, sequenced in a study of cytomegalovirus exposure and HLA in healthy donors. PCR primers comprised 60 Vbeta and 13 Jbeta primers. Using immunoSEQ multiplex PCR, the repertoire was profiled, and TCRdb retains in-frame clones only, with some absent. This table holds around 130,000 clones, 88% found once. Sequenced material: PBMCs. Receptor source: a woman in her 40s in good health and CMV-seronegative.

The CDR3 spells CASSEAQGGANIQYF. CDR3 DNA sequence: TGTGCCAGCAGTGAAGCCCAGGGTGGGGCAAACATTCAGTACTTC. The chain recombines TRBV6-1 with TRBJ2-4; D perhaps matches TRBD1 (5 bases). V lost 0 bases, J lost 6 bases, and 12 bases lay in between. Germline-derived CDR1 and CDR2 are MNHNS and SASEGT. CDR3 length equals 15 residues.

This chain uses TRBV5-1 with TRBJ2-3; no firm D call. The CDR3 spans 15 residues. Germline CDR1 is SGHRS and CDR2 is YFSETQ. Trimming took off 0 bases at V and 1 base at J, with 9 bases between the two ends. The CDR3: CASSLGGVGTDTQYF. The CDR3 DNA is TGCGCCAGCAGCTTGGGCGGCGTCGGCACAGATACGCAGTATTTT.

The chain employs TRBV30 and TRBJ2-1; weak D call: TRBD1 (5 bases). CDR1 and CDR2 (germline): GTSNPN, SVGIG (reference sequence). V shed 1 base and J shed 2 bases, with 9 bases lying between them. The CDR3 is 14 amino acids. The CDR3 nucleotides read TGTGCCTGGAGTGGAGGACAAGCCTACAATGAGCAGTTCTTC. It codes for CAWSGGQAYNEQFF.

The chain recombines TRBV1 with TRBJ1-6; the table's D call, TRBD1, has no DNA check behind it. TRBV1 is termed a pseudogene. The CDR3 length is 19 residues. DNA of the CDR3: TGCACCAGCAGCCAAGTAGACAGGGAACATTCCCGGGATAATTCACCCCTCCACTTT. It yields the protein CTSSQVDREHSRDNSPLHF.

The chain links TRBV13 to TRBJ2-7; D not resolved. There are 13 residues in the CDR3. Deletions cut 5 bases from V and 7 bases from J, with 15 bases between. The V gene's germline CDR1 is PRHDT and CDR2 FYEKMQ (reference sequence). Here the CDR3 DNA reads TGTGCCAGCAGCCATGGGTCCCTAGGTGAGCAGTACTTC. It specifies CASSHGSLGEQYF.

The rearrangement links TRBV5-5 to TRBJ2-2, with TRBD2 matching over 8 bases. This CDR3 comprises 16 residues. The germline V gene encodes CDR1 SGHKS and CDR2 YYEKEE (reference sequence). With V trimmed by 2 bases and J by 4 bases, 7 bases remained unmatched. The CDR3 DNA sequence: TGTGCCAGCAGCTTCGGGGGGGGTTCAGGCACCGGGGAGCTGTTTTTT. Its translation: CASSFGGGSGTGELFF.

The gene calls are TRBV5-4 and TRBJ1-5; D gene uncertain. V lost 9 bases to trimming and J lost 0 bases, with 22 bases between them. Germline CDR1 is SGHNT and CDR2 is YYREEE (reference sequence). CDR3 length equals 17 residues. CDR3 amino acids: CATRLAREWYSNQPQHF. Written as DNA, the CDR3 is TGTGCCACCCGCCTCGCTAGGGAGTGGTATAGCAATCAGCCCCAGCATTTT.

V is TRBV7-2 and J is TRBJ1-3; D ambiguous. The CDR3 length is 15 residues. Trimming removed 4 bases from V and 3 bases from J, with 13 bases in between. In germline, CDR1 is SGHTA, CDR2 FQGNSA. CDR3 nucleotides: TGTGCCAGCAGCTCCCCGTCCGAGGGTGGAAACACCATATATTTT. This translates into CASSSPSEGGNTIYF. Variable domain in full (rest from reference TRBV7-2 and TRBJ1-3): GAGVSQSPSNKVTEKGKDVELRCDPISGHTALYWYRQSLGQGLEFLIYFQGNSAPDKSGLPSDRFSAERTGGSVSTLTIQRTQQEDSAVYLCASSSPSEGGNTIYFGEGSWLTVV.

This clone has only a few counts. The V gene is TRBV7-6, the J gene TRBJ1-6; D is uncertain. CDR1 and CDR2 from the germline V gene are SGHVS and FNYEAQ. V lost 1 base to trimming and J lost 4 bases, with 8 bases between them. There are 15 residues in the CDR3. The CDR3 loop is CASSLGAAYNSPLHF. The CDR3 DNA reads TGTGCCAGCAGCTTAGGAGCGGCGTATAATTCACCCCTCCACTTT.

V gene TRBV7-9 combines with J gene TRBJ2-7, with 7 bases matching TRBD1. From germline, CDR1 is SEHNR and CDR2 FQNEAQ (reference sequence). The CDR3 consists of 14 residues. V shed 4 bases and J 4 bases; nucleotides not matched to a gene: 7. CDR3 nucleotides: TGTGCCAGCAGCTACCCGACAGGGAGATACGAGCAGTACTTC. Translated, it gives CASSYPTGRYEQYF.

V usage is TRBV19 and J usage is TRBJ1-5; D call uncertain. V was pared by 5 bases and J by 7 bases, with 12 bases between. Germline V gene sequence: CDR1 LNHDA, CDR2 SQIVND (reference sequence). The CDR3 contains 13 residues. The CDR3 DNA reads TGTGCCAGTAGTGGAGGGCCCTTCCAGCCCCAGCATTTT. Translating gives CASSGGPFQPQHF.

The chain carries TRBV6-5 and TRBJ2-1, with TRBD2 matching over 9 bases. CDR3 length: 15 residues. The germline V gene has CDR1 MNHEY and CDR2 SVGAGI. With 6 bases clipped from V and 10 bases from J, the junction kept 13 bases outside the gene matches. DNA of the CDR3: TGTGCCAGCAGCCAAGGTGGTAGCGGGAGTCGCGAGCAGTTCTTC. The encoded protein is CASSQGGSGSREQFF.

The chain has TRBV7-9 and TRBJ1-1; D gene ambiguous. Germline values: CDR1 SEHNR, CDR2 FQNEAQ (reference sequence). Trimming cost V 1 base and J 1 base, with 7 bases left between them. The CDR3 is 14 residues long. This chain's CDR3 is CASSLESRNTEAFF. In DNA, the CDR3 is TGTGCCAGCAGCTTAGAATCCAGGAACACTGAAGCTTTCTTT.

The genes are TRBV5-1 and TRBJ1-1, with D perhaps TRBD1 (5 bases). Germline loops: CDR1 SGHRS, CDR2 YFSETQ. V shed 4 bases and J shed 1 base, with 8 bases lying between them. CDR3 length equals 13 residues. Written as DNA, the CDR3 is TGCGCCAGCAGCATAACAGGGAACACTGAAGCTTTCTTT. The encoded protein is CASSITGNTEAFF.

The J gene is TRBJ2-1, the V gene TRBV27; 11 nucleotides match TRBD2. Trimming removed 10 bases from V and 4 bases from J; junction bases left unmatched: 6. Germline V lookup: CDR1 MNHEY, CDR2 SMNVEV (reference sequence). The CDR3 is made up of 14 amino acids. As DNA, the CDR3 is TGTGCCACCTCCCCTAGCGGGAGGTACAATGAGCAGTTCTTC. Amino acids: CATSPSGRYNEQFF.

This chain connects TRBV13 to TRBJ1-5; 8 bases line up with TRBD1. The V gene end was trimmed by 5 bases and the J gene end by 7 bases; junction bases not matched to a gene: 10. The germline V gene has CDR1 PRHDT and CDR2 FYEKMQ (reference sequence). There are 15 residues in the CDR3. The CDR3 sequence: CASSRNGQGGQPQHF. In DNA, the CDR3 is TGTGCCAGCAGCAGGAATGGACAGGGAGGGCAGCCCCAGCATTTT.

The J gene is TRBJ2-1, the V gene TRBV11-2; tentative D call: TRBD2 (6 bases). The CDR3 extends over 15 amino acids. Trimming pared 5 bases from V and 9 bases from J, leaving 20 bases between. Germline V gene lookup returns CDR1 SGHAT and CDR2 FQNNGV. CDR3 DNA: TGTGCCAGCAGCCCCCCCGCTAGCGCCCGCGGTGAGCAGTTCTTC. Protein product: CASSPPASARGEQFF.

The chain joins TRBV2 to TRBJ1-4; no clear D gene. The CDR3 is 11 amino acids. V was trimmed by 1 base and J by 14 bases, leaving 8 bases between them. Germline CDR1 reads SNHLY; CDR2 reads FYNNEI. The CDR3 region has the DNA TGTGCCAGCAGTGAAGGGCGGAGGCTGTTTTTT. It specifies CASSEGRRLFF.

As concerns this clone: Compared with germline, one end of the junction differs, possibly owing to a read error. The chain couples TRBV7-9 to TRBJ2-7; a possible D gene is TRBD1 (5 bases). The CDR3 covers 11 residues. CDR1 is SEHNR and CDR2 is FQNEAQ in the germline V gene (reference sequence). CDR3: CSSELGDEQYF. CDR3 DNA: TGTTCCAGCGAGCTAGGGGACGAGCAGTACTTC.

The V gene is TRBV19, the J gene TRBJ2-1; D not certain. The germline CDR1 and CDR2 sequences are LNHDA and SQIVND (reference sequence). Trimming shortened V by 4 bases and J by 2 bases, and 6 bases separated the two germline ends. The CDR3 is 13 residues long. The CDR3 is CASSKPAYNEQFF. The CDR3 nucleotides are TGTGCCAGTAGTAAACCAGCCTACAATGAGCAGTTCTTC.

As DNA, the CDR3 is TGTGCCATCAGAGCAGGAGGTCGGTTTGGCGAGCAGTACTTC. Translating it yields CAIRAGGRFGEQYF. The V call is TRBV10-3, the J call TRBJ2-5, with D perhaps TRBD2 (5 bases). With the DNA end fitting TRBJ2-7 better, the J assignment may be wrong. This CDR3 has 14 amino acids. Looked up from germline, CDR1 is ENHRY and CDR2 is SYGVKD.

The V call is TRBV7-8, the J call TRBJ1-6, with D maybe TRBD1 (5 bases). With 0 bases removed from V and 5 bases from J, the gap between germline ends came to 11 bases. CDR3 length: 16 residues. Germline V gives CDR1 SGHVS, CDR2 FQNEAQ. CDR3 nucleotides: TGTGCCAGCAGCTTAGCGGGACTCCTCAATAATTCACCCCTCCACTTT. Protein: CASSLAGLLNNSPLHF.

This rearrangement joins TRBV28 to TRBJ1-6, with 7 nucleotides matching TRBD1. Germline V gene lookup returns CDR1 MDHEN and CDR2 SYDVKM. V trimming: 5 bases; J trimming: 2 bases; junction bases outside the gene matches: 6. The CDR3 loop spans 16 amino acids. The CDR3 is CASSPTGTAYNSPLHF. The DNA of the CDR3 is TGTGCCAGCAGTCCGACCGGGACAGCCTATAATTCACCCCTCCACTTT.

The V and J genes are TRBV11-3 and TRBJ1-2; D ambiguous. Germline V lookup: CDR1 SGHNT, CDR2 YENEEA. The ends were cut back, 1 base at V and 5 bases at J, with 17 bases in the middle. CDR3 length: 16 residues. The CDR3 loop reads CASSLARGRDAYGYTF. CDR3 sequence (DNA): TGTGCCAGCAGCTTAGCCCGAGGTCGGGATGCTTATGGCTACACCTTC.

Only a few counts were recorded for this clone. The V and J genes are TRBV7-9 and TRBJ2-7; D possibly corresponds to TRBD1 (5 bases). The germline V gene encodes CDR1 SEHNR and CDR2 FQNEAQ (reference sequence). The CDR3 has 11 amino acids. V lost 8 bases and J lost 6, with 11 bases in between. As DNA, the CDR3 is TGTGCCAGCGGTGGGGCTGGCGAGCAGTACTTC. Translation: CASGGAGEQYF.